This T cell receptor (beta chain) was found in a study of T cell therapy after organ transplantation (dated by TCRdb to about 2019). Concerning the study at large: The therapy products consisted of autologous CMV-specific T cells grown in vitro for approximately two weeks using a peptide pool of 30 HLA class I and II CMV epitopes. An open-label phase I trial of autologous CMV-specific adoptive T cell therapy in solid-organ transplant recipients was the basis for the study, which was a follow-up TRBV repertoire analysis. Patients were given up to 6 doses of T cells at 2-week intervals and were followed for 29 weeks after finishing therapy. A median of 1.92 x 10^8 CMV-specific T cells was administered to patients across 2 to 6 intravenous infusions. Of the 10 or so patients, eight were classified as clinical responders and two were classified as nonresponders. Of the ten or so patients, only seven or eight had long-term post-therapy samples available. Long-term post-therapy blood samples were collected 20 to 29 weeks after completion of therapy. General study outcomes and caveats: Few detected expansions in nonresponders may reflect reduced sample coverage from poor CD8+ T cell yield. Both transferred clonotypes and endogenous clonotypes not detected in the therapy products appeared to be included in post-therapy reconstitution. The small cohort prevented assessing confounders such as concurrent antirejection and antiviral medications. Before therapy, nonresponders had marked clonal expansions, and their repertoires changed minimally after therapy. The fold change in CD8 clonality after therapy was inversely correlated with pretherapy clonality, which suggests that less biased repertoires were more open to remodeling.

Sample time point, as interpreted from the label and publication: 20-29 weeks after completion of therapy. Patients were solid-organ transplant recipients with drug-resistant/recurrent cytomegalovirus. Ten trial participants were selected for repertoire analysis based on availability of post-therapy peripheral blood mononuclear cells. Viable CD3+CD8+CD4- lymphocytes were isolated from PBMCs by sorting on a BD FACSAria III. The Qiagen DNeasy Kit was used to extract genomic DNA from sorted cells. The germline V gene (reference sequence) specifies MNHEY as CDR1 and SMNVEV as CDR2. A distance of 16 bases separates the germline ends of V and J, which lose 6 bases and 4 bases respectively. Its CDR3 holds 14 amino acids, cysteine through phenylalanine. CDR3 DNA only is kept here, 42 bases in frame from base 1. The immunoSEQ two-step, bias-controlled multiplex PCR assay was used to amplify TRB CDR3 regions from genomic DNA. Sequencing of CDR3 libraries was carried out on an Illumina NextSeq 500. The study's own analysis went as follows. The immunoSEQ Analyzer platform was used for the initial alignment and bioinformatics, which included bias normalization against synthetic CDR3 analogs. Annotation of V, D and J genes was based on the definitions in the IMGT database. Additional TRBV analyses were carried out with default settings in VDJtools version 1.1.10 and the R package tcR version 2.2.1.11. For the GLIPH analysis, version 1.0 was run with default settings. For CDR3 sequences with at least 5 reads, significant changes in clonotype frequency were assessed with a 2-sided binomial test and Benjamini-Hochberg correction (alpha = 0.01). In TCRdb, the immuneACCESS table is reduced to in-frame sequences with V and J assigned. These tables do not hold every clone; where another copy was compared, an unresolved V gene accounts for under half, and the others remain unexplained. V, J and clone size reflect that table, while D and trimming were determined from the DNA. The sample profile shows about 3,500 clones; roughly 66% of them were found once. Roughly 39% of the sample is in the top ten clones.

About this clone: This receptor's antigen is unknown. Base qualities are not provided; no much larger clone lies one nucleotide away.

The sequencing here drew on CD8+ T cells from blood, taken after autologous CMV-specific T cell therapy. The chain is assembled from TRBV27 and TRBJ2-7, with the D segment identity uncertain. The origin of this receptor is a human patient who had received a solid organ transplant and had CMV disease. After transplantation, some T cells may belong to the graft donor instead of the recipient. The CDR3 region: CASRVAPLGYEQYF. The DNA is as follows: TGTGCCAGCAGAGTCGCGCCCCTGGGGTACGAGCAGTACTTC.